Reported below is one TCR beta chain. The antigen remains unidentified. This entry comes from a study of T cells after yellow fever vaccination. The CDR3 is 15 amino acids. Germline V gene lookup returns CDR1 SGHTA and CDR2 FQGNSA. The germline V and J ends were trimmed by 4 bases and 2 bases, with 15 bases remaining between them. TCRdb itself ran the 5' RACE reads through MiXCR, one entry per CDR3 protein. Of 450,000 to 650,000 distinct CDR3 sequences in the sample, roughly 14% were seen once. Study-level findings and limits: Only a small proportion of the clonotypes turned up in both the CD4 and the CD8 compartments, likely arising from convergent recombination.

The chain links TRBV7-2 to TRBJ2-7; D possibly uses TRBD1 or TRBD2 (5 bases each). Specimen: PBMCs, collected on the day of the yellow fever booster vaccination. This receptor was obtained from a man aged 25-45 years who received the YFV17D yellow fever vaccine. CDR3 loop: CASSSVIRGTYEQYF. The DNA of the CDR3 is TGTGCCAGCAGCTCCGTAATCCGGGGCACCTACGAGCAGTACTTC.